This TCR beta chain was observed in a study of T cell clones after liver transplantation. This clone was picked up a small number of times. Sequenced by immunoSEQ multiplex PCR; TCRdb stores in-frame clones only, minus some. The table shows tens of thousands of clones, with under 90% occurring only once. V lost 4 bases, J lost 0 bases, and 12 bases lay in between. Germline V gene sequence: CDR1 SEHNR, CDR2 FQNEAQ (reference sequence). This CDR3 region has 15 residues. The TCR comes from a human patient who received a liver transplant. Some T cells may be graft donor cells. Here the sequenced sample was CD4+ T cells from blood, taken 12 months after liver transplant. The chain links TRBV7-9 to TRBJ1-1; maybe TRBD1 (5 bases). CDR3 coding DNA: TGTGCCAGCAGCTCCGGCAGGGCCGTGAACACTGAAGCTTTCTTT. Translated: CASSSGRAVNTEAFF.